The 13 T cell receptor beta chains in this list originate from one sample, sequenced in a study of cytomegalovirus exposure and HLA in healthy donors. In the PCR, 60 Vbeta and 13 Jbeta primers were used. TCRdb's table, derived via immunoSEQ multiplex PCR, lists solely in-frame clones and lacks some. The table lists fewer than 250,000 clones, 65% to 85% of them singletons. Sequenced sample: PBMCs. Receptor source: a man between 18 and 35 years old in good health and CMV-seronegative.

The chain joins TRBV5-4 to TRBJ2-1; 8 nucleotides agree with TRBD1. The CDR3 is 15 amino acids. Looked up from germline, CDR1 is SGHNT and CDR2 is YYREEE (reference sequence). V trimming: 2 bases; J trimming: 7 bases; junction bases outside the gene matches: 8. CDR3 nucleotide sequence: TGTGCCAGCAGCTTTTGGCAGGGGGCGCGAAATGAGCAGTTCTTC. Translation gives CASSFWQGARNEQFF.

The gene calls are TRBV7-8 and TRBJ1-1, with D tentatively TRBD1 (5 bases). V lost 0 bases and J 1 base, leaving 12 bases between the germline ends. CDR1 and CDR2 (germline): SGHVS, FQNEAQ. CDR3 length equals 16 residues. The CDR3 sequence is CASSLAQGGANTEAFF. Written as DNA, the CDR3 is TGTGCCAGCAGCTTAGCTCAGGGAGGGGCGAACACTGAAGCTTTCTTT.

The V gene is TRBV2, the J gene TRBJ1-5, with D possibly matching TRBD1 (6 bases). The CDR3 has 14 residues. Trimming stripped 1 base from V and 5 bases from J, with 9 bases between. Germline assignment: CDR1 SNHLY and CDR2 FYNNEI. DNA of the CDR3: TGTGCCAGCAGTGAAGACAGGGAATATCAGCCCCAGCATTTT. Its translation is CASSEDREYQPQHF.

CDR3 in DNA: TGCGCCAGCAGGTCGGGACTAGCGGGAGTTAGCGAGCAGTACTTC. Amino acid sequence: CASRSGLAGVSEQYF. V and J are TRBV5-1 and TRBJ2-7; TRBD2 matches 14 bases. Per germline, CDR1 SGHRS and CDR2 YFSETQ. V lost 5 bases and J lost 6; bases outside the gene matches: 7. This CDR3 contains 15 residues.

The chain couples TRBV14 to TRBJ2-3, with TRBD2 matching over 7 bases. Germline V gene data show CDR1 as SGHDN and CDR2 as FVKESK. The CDR3 is made up of 15 amino acids. The V gene end was trimmed by 0 bases and the J gene end by 6 bases; junction bases not matched to a gene: 6. In DNA form, the CDR3 reads TGTGCCAGCAGCCAAGATAGGTGGGAGGGCGATACGCAGTATTTT. The encoded protein is CASSQDRWEGDTQYF.

This clone was found a few times. The gene calls are TRBV19 and TRBJ2-2; no clear D. CDR1 is LNHDA, CDR2 SQIVND, per germline (reference sequence). CDR3 size: 12 residues. V shed 9 bases and J shed 4 bases, with 9 bases lying between them. CDR3 amino acids: CASIDITGELFF. The DNA for the CDR3 is TGTGCCAGCATAGACATCACCGGGGAGCTGTTTTTT.

The V and J genes are TRBV19 and TRBJ1-5, with a tentative D call TRBD1 (6 bases). This CDR3 contains 13 residues. Germline values: CDR1 LNHDA, CDR2 SQIVND (reference sequence). The ends were cut back, 6 bases at V and 7 bases at J, with 13 bases in the middle. DNA for the CDR3: TGTGCCAGTAGGCGGGGGCAGGGACAGCCCCAGCATTTT. It translates to CASRRGQGQPQHF.

The V gene is TRBV2, the J gene TRBJ1-2; 9 nucleotides match TRBD1. The germline V gene encodes CDR1 SNHLY and CDR2 FYNNEI. The junction had 7 bases not matched to a gene; V was cut back by 7 bases and J by 4 bases. The CDR3 loop spans 14 amino acids. DNA of the CDR3: TGTGCCAGCATCGAGAGGGGACAGGGCTATGGCTACACCTTC. Protein: CASIERGQGYGYTF. The variable domain in full, with the rest retrieved from reference TRBV2 and TRBJ1-2, is EPEVTQTPSHQVTQMGQEVILRCVPISNHLYFYWYRQILGQKVEFLVSFYNNEISEKSEIFDDQFSVERPDGSNFTLKIRSTKLEDSAMYFCASIERGQGYGYTFGSGTRLTVV.

This clone has more than one count but fewer than ten. J is TRBJ2-3 and V is TRBV5-1, with 7 bases that match TRBD2. The CDR3 is 14 amino acids. Germline V gene sequence: CDR1 SGHRS, CDR2 YFSETQ. The J segment lost 4 bases and the V segment lost 4 bases, leaving 6 bases of the junction unmatched. The DNA for the CDR3 is TGCGCCAGCAGCGCGGCGGGAGCCGCAGATACGCAGTATTTT. This codes for CASSAAGAADTQYF.

The CDR3 here is CAVRTGGGYTF. In DNA, the CDR3 is TGTGCGGTGAGGACAGGCGGCGGCTACACCTTC. V usage is TRBV30 and J usage is TRBJ1-2; 7 positions agree with TRBD1. The CDR3 extends over 11 amino acids. Germline V gene data show CDR1 as GTSNPN and CDR2 as SVGIG (reference sequence).

The rearrangement links TRBV19 to TRBJ2-6; 8 nucleotides line up with TRBD1. V was pared by 5 bases and J by 2 bases, with 11 bases of the junction left unmatched. The CDR3 spans 18 residues. Germline CDR1 LNHDA, CDR2 SQIVND (reference sequence). The CDR3 protein is CASSLRTGLIAGANVLTF. In DNA form, the CDR3 reads TGTGCCAGTAGTCTTCGGACAGGGTTGATCGCTGGGGCCAACGTCCTGACTTTC.

The chain couples TRBV19 to TRBJ2-7; D remains unclear. The germline V gene encodes CDR1 LNHDA and CDR2 SQIVND (reference sequence). The CDR3 has 13 amino acids. V was pared by 5 bases and J by 0 bases, with 8 bases between. CDR3 amino acids: CASSRSVSYEQYF. CDR3 sequence (DNA): TGTGCCAGTAGTCGCTCAGTCTCCTACGAGCAGTACTTC.

This clone was observed a few times. This chain connects TRBV2 to TRBJ1-5; D might be TRBD1 (5 bases). The CDR3 loop spans 13 amino acids. Germline V CDR1 and CDR2: SNHLY, FYNNEI. V was shortened by 8 bases and J by 6 bases, with 14 bases between the two germline ends. The chain's CDR3 is CASSDTAIQPQHF. The CDR3 DNA is TGTGCCAGCTCGGACACGGCTATTCAGCCCCAGCATTTT.